The clone carrying this TCR beta chain was recorded a few times. What it binds is not known. The sample comes from a study of CD8 T cells in ankylosing spondylitis. Via MiXCR, TCRdb re-called the 5' RACE reads, giving one row per CDR3 protein. The table lists around 150,000 distinct CDR3 sequences, roughly 44% of them singletons, with about 15% in the top ten. This CDR3 region has 15 residues. Germline V lookup: CDR1 MNHEY, CDR2 SMNVEV (reference sequence). V lost 2 bases, J lost 7 bases, and 7 bases stayed unmatched. Findings and caveats of the study: The study looked at matched synovial fluid samples from ankylosing spondylitis patients. Disease-linked clones were reported to be significantly enriched there.

This receptor was taken from a male donor with ankylosing spondylitis. The sample consisted of synovial fluid, either unsorted or a sorted T cell fraction (not recorded which). J is TRBJ2-2 and V is TRBV27, with 7 positions matching TRBD2. CDR3 coding DNA: TGTGCCAGCAGTTTAGGGGACTATAATGTCGGGGAGCTGTTTTTT. Translated: CASSLGDYNVGELFF.